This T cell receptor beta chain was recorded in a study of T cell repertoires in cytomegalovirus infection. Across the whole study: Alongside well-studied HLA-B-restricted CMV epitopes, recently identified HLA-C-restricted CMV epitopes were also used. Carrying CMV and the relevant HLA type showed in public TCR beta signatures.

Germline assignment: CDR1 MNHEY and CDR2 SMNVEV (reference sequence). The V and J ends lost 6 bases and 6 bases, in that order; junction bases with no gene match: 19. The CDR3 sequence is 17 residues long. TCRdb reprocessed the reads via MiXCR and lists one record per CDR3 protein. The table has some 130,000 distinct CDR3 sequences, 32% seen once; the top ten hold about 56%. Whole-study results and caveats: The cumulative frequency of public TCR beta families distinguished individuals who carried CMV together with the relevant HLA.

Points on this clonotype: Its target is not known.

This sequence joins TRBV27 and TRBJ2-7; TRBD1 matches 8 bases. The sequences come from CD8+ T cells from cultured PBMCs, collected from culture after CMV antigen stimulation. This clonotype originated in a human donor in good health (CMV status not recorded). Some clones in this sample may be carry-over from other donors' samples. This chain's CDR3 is CASSILNRQGIRREQYF. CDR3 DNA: TGTGCCAGCAGCATCCTCAACCGACAGGGGATACGGCGCGAGCAGTACTTC.